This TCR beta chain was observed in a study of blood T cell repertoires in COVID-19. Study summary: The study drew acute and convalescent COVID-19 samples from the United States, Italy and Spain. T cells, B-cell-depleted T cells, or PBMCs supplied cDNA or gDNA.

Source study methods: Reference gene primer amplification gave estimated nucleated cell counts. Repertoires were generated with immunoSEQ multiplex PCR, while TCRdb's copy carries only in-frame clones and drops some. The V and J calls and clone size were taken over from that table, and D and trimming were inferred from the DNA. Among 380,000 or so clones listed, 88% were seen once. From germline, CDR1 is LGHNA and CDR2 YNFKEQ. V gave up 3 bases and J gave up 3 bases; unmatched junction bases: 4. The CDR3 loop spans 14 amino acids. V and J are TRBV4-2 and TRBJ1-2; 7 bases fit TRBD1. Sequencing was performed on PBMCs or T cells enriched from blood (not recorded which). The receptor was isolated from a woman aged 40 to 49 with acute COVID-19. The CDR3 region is CASSQRQGDYGYTF. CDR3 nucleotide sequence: TGTGCCAGCAGCCAGCGACAGGGCGACTATGGCTACACCTTC.